This T cell receptor beta chain was identified in a study of cytomegalovirus exposure and HLA in healthy donors. Study-level background: An earlier analysis found roughly 110 million unique TCR beta sequences from about 190 million T cells. Study outcomes and limitations: At a 0.05 false discovery rate, a later analysis found some 17,000 TCR beta sequences to be associated with HLA alleles. Later on, a genetic analysis was performed. It linked a missense variant in DCLRE1C with V- and J-gene trimming of TCR beta.

In the PCR, 60 Vbeta and 13 Jbeta primers were used. The table came from immunoSEQ multiplex PCR; TCRdb's copy has only in-frame clones and leaves some out. The table lists about 200,000 clones, 75% to 85% of them singletons. A remark on this clone: Its target is not known.

Sequencing used PBMCs. The source is a male donor in good health and CMV-seropositive.

CDR3 DNA sequence: TGTGCTAGTGCCCCGGGAGGGGAGGGCTCTGGGGCCAACGTCCTGACTTTC. It is translated as CASAPGGEGSGANVLTF. The chain links TRBV12-5 to TRBJ2-6; 8 bases are shared with TRBD2. CDR1 and CDR2 from the germline V gene are LGHNT and FRNRAP. The trim removed 7 bases at V and 0 bases at J, leaving 8 bases unmatched. The CDR3 runs to 17 residues.